The 22 T cell receptor beta chains reported below all come from one sample, sequenced in a study of T cells in narcolepsy. The repertoire was sequenced with immunoSEQ multiplex PCR; TCRdb's copy has only in-frame clones and lacks some. The table records 27,000 or so clones, about 87% of them present only once. The sequencing input was memory (CD45RA-) CD4+ T cells from blood. The source of these receptors is a human donor in good health.

The V call is TRBV30, the J call TRBJ1-1; D perhaps matches TRBD1 (6 bases). CDR3 length: 13 amino acids. Germline CDR1 is GTSNPN and CDR2 is SVGIG (reference sequence). V lost 3 bases, J lost 4 bases, and 12 bases lay in between. The CDR3 DNA reads TGTGCCTGGAGCCGGACAGTAGGCACTGAAGCTTTCTTT. Translation gives CAWSRTVGTEAFF.

The chain has TRBV6-6 and TRBJ2-1; 8 nucleotides agree with TRBD1. This CDR3 is built from 15 residues. The V gene's germline CDR1 is MNHNY and CDR2 SVGAGI (reference sequence). Trimming removed 5 bases from V and 8 bases from J; junction bases left unmatched: 11. The CDR3 bases are TGTGCCAGCAGTCACCGGGACAGGCTTCGGGATGAGCAGTTCTTC. It encodes CASSHRDRLRDEQFF.

The chain joins TRBV29-1 to TRBJ2-7, with 13 bases lining up with TRBD2. From germline, CDR1 is SQVTM and CDR2 ANQGSEA. The CDR3 is made up of 14 amino acids. V lost 7 bases, J lost 5 bases, and 8 bases stayed unmatched. The CDR3 sequence: CSAGLAGDRNEQYF. The CDR3 nucleotides read TGCAGCGCCGGACTAGCGGGAGATCGTAACGAGCAGTACTTC.

The J gene is TRBJ1-5, the V gene TRBV5-8; D unclear. CDR3 length: 12 residues. The V end was cut by 1 base, the J end by 6 bases, with 5 bases between. CDR1 is SGHTS, CDR2 YDEGEE, per germline. The CDR3 region has the DNA TGTGCCAGCAGCTTGAGAGGTCAGCCCCAGCATTTT. This encodes CASSLRGQPQHF.

V and J are TRBV7-2 and TRBJ2-1; 8 nucleotides agree with TRBD2. Germline V lookup: CDR1 SGHTA, CDR2 FQGNSA. The V and J ends lost 4 bases and 3 bases, in that order; junction bases with no gene match: 8. The CDR3 covers 16 residues. The CDR3 reads CASSSGGGSNYNEQFF. In DNA form, the CDR3 reads TGTGCCAGCAGCTCCGGCGGGGGGTCAAACTACAATGAGCAGTTCTTC.

The chain joins TRBV29-1 to TRBJ2-1; a weak D match, TRBD2 (5 bases). The CDR3 totals 12 residues. CDR1 is SQVTM, CDR2 ANQGSEA, per germline. Deletions cut 0 bases from V and 15 bases from J, with 15 bases between. The CDR3 here is CSVEDPPGAGFF. In nucleotides, the CDR3 is TGCAGCGTTGAAGATCCCCCGGGTGCGGGGTTCTTC.

This clone was seen more than once but under ten times. The chain uses TRBV6-5 and TRBJ1-6; D gene unclear. CDR3 length: 15 amino acids. CDR1 and CDR2 from the germline V gene are MNHEY and SVGAGI. V lost 0 bases and J 3 bases, leaving 6 bases between the germline ends. This chain's CDR3 is CASSYSGNYNSPLHF. For the CDR3, the DNA is TGTGCCAGCAGTTACTCAGGAAACTATAATTCACCCCTCCACTTT.

The V and J genes are TRBV30 and TRBJ1-2, with D unclear. This CDR3 contains 13 residues. Germline assignment: CDR1 GTSNPN and CDR2 SVGIG (reference sequence). The V and J ends lost 0 bases and 1 base respectively, with 6 bases between them. CDR3 region: CAWSVRINYGYTF. CDR3 DNA: TGTGCCTGGAGTGTAAGGATTAACTATGGCTACACCTTC.

DNA of the CDR3: TGTGCCAGCAGTGGGACAGTGACTGAAGCTTTCTTT. Translated: CASSGTVTEAFF. V gene TRBV6-1 combines with J gene TRBJ1-1, with D possibly TRBD1 on 6 matching bases. The CDR3 runs 12 residues. Germline CDR1 reads MNHNS; CDR2 reads SASEGT. The V end lost 4 bases, the J end lost 5 bases, and 8 bases lay between the germline ends.

In DNA form, the CDR3 reads TGTGCCAGCAGTAGACAGGGAAAGACCTACGAGCAGTACTTC. This codes for CASSRQGKTYEQYF. The chain links TRBV6-5 to TRBJ2-7; 7 positions agree with TRBD1. Germline V gene sequence: CDR1 MNHEY, CDR2 SVGAGI. This CDR3 region has 14 residues. V dropped 5 bases and J dropped 2; count of bases not matched to a gene: 6.

The chain recombines TRBV30 with TRBJ1-2, with TRBD1 as a possible D gene (6 bases). The CDR3 contains 13 residues. V lost 5 bases and J lost 2, with 12 bases in between. CDR1 and CDR2 (germline): GTSNPN, SVGIG (reference sequence). CDR3 nucleotides: TGTGCCTGGGGAGAACAGGGCAACTATGGCTACACCTTC. Translated: CAWGEQGNYGYTF.

Comments on this clone: The sample contains more than one DNA sequence encoding this CDR3. This chain uses TRBV6-1 with TRBJ1-1; possibly TRBD1 for D (6 bases). Germline-derived CDR1 and CDR2 are MNHNS and SASEGT. Trimming took 7 bases from V and 7 from J, leaving 13 bases between them. The CDR3 runs to 12 residues. The CDR3 bases are TGTGCCAGCATGCGGGGGCAGAATGAAGCTTTCTTT. This encodes CASMRGQNEAFF.

The rearrangement links TRBV7-9 to TRBJ2-1, with D maybe TRBD1 (6 bases). The germline V gene has CDR1 SEHNR and CDR2 FQNEAQ (reference sequence). Trimming took 5 bases from V and 9 from J, leaving 17 bases between them. The CDR3 contains 14 residues. In nucleotides, the CDR3 is TGTGCCAGCAGCGGGACCCCGTTAGGGGGTGAGCAGTTCTTC. It specifies CASSGTPLGGEQFF. Together with reference TRBV7-9 and TRBJ2-1, the CDR3 gives the full variable domain: DTGVSQNPRHKITKRGQNVTFRCDPISEHNRLYWYRQTLGQGPEFLTYFQNEAQLEKSRLLSDRFSAERPKGSFSTLEIQRTEQGDSAMYLCASSGTPLGGEQFFGPGTRLTVL.

The chain combines TRBV9 with TRBJ2-2; tentative D call: TRBD2 (5 bases). CDR1 and CDR2 from the germline V gene are SGDLS and YYNGEE. The length of the CDR3 is 15 residues. V was clipped by 2 bases and J by 6 bases, with 14 bases between them. The CDR3 loop is CASSVRSSVAGELFF. Here the CDR3 DNA reads TGTGCCAGCAGCGTGCGGAGTAGCGTCGCCGGGGAGCTGTTTTTT.

The chain employs TRBV7-2 and TRBJ2-1, with D possibly TRBD2 on 6 matching bases. Trimming took 5 bases from V and 3 from J, leaving 14 bases between them. Germline V CDR1 and CDR2: SGHTA, FQGNSA. The CDR3 runs to 15 residues. The CDR3 DNA follows: TGTGCCAGCAGCCCCCGGGACTCTTTCTACAATGAGCAGTTCTTC. This sequence encodes CASSPRDSFYNEQFF.

In DNA form, the CDR3 reads TGCGCCAGCAGCCAAGGAGTAGGGCGGACCACAGATACGCAGTATTTT. This encodes CASSQGVGRTTDTQYF. The V gene is TRBV4-3, the J gene TRBJ2-3; the D is unclear. The germline V gene encodes CDR1 LGHNA and CDR2 YSLEER. The CDR3 runs 16 residues. V lost 1 base and J 2 bases, leaving 13 bases between the germline ends.

This clone was detected only a few times. This chain joins TRBV18 and TRBJ1-1, with D unclear. The germline CDR1 and CDR2 sequences are KGHSH and LQKENI. Trimming removed 8 bases at V and 1 base at J, with 14 bases between. The CDR3 loop spans 14 amino acids. The CDR3 DNA is TGTGCCAGCCATCCCGACGGGGAGAACACTGAAGCTTTCTTT. Translated: CASHPDGENTEAFF. The whole variable domain, remainder taken from reference TRBV18 and TRBJ1-1, is NAGVMQNPRHLVRRRGQEARLRCSPMKGHSHVYWYRQLPEEGLKFMVYLQKENIIDESGMPKERFSAEFPKEGPSILRIQQVVRGDSAAYFCASHPDGENTEAFFGQGTRLTVV.

V is TRBV25-1 and J is TRBJ1-1, with D perhaps matching TRBD1 (6 bases). Germline V CDR1 and CDR2: MGHDK, SYGVNS. The CDR3 consists of 14 residues. V was cut by 2 bases and J by 4 bases, with 11 bases left in between. The CDR3 is CASSEIGGSTEAFF. CDR3 coding DNA: TGTGCCAGCAGTGAAATAGGGGGTAGCACTGAAGCTTTCTTT. The full variable domain, with the rest looked up from reference TRBV25-1 and TRBJ1-1, is EADIYQTPRYLVIGTGKKITLECSQTMGHDKMYWYQQDPGMELHLIHYSYGVNSTEKGDLSSESTVSRIRTEHFPLTLESARPSHTSQYLCASSEIGGSTEAFFGQGTRLTVV.

This chain connects TRBV5-4 to TRBJ2-1; 7 bases agree with TRBD1. Germline assignment: CDR1 SGHNT and CDR2 YYREEE (reference sequence). CDR3 length: 14 amino acids. V gave up 5 bases and J gave up 7 bases; unmatched junction bases: 9. The DNA for the CDR3 is TGTGCCAGCAGTTTACAGGGGTCCCTGAATGAGCAGTTCTTC. Protein: CASSLQGSLNEQFF.

The V and J genes are TRBV6-6 and TRBJ2-3, with 8 bases that match TRBD2. Germline CDR1 is MNHNY and CDR2 is SVGAGI (reference sequence). This CDR3 is built from 15 residues. Germline trimming cut 7 bases from V and 6 bases from J; bases unmatched to any gene: 12. CDR3 sequence: CASTPGTRYADTQYF. CDR3 DNA sequence: TGTGCCAGCACCCCCGGGACTAGATACGCGGATACGCAGTATTTT.

The chain carries TRBV5-1 and TRBJ2-5, with 9 bases that match TRBD1. The CDR3 totals 17 residues. The germline V gene encodes CDR1 SGHRS and CDR2 YFSETQ. V lost 5 bases, J lost 4 bases, and 15 bases stayed unmatched. The CDR3 nucleotides are TGCGCCAGCAGGGCCGGGACAGGGTCAGGGAAAGGAGAGACCCAGTACTTC. Protein: CASRAGTGSGKGETQYF.

This sequence joins TRBV9 and TRBJ2-7; D may be TRBD1 (5 bases). The length of the CDR3 is 15 residues. Between the trimmed V and J ends, which lost 0 bases and 0 bases, there was a span of 10 bases. From germline, CDR1 is SGDLS and CDR2 YYNGEE. Here the CDR3 reads CASSVGQGNSYEQYF. CDR3 bases: TGTGCCAGCAGCGTAGGGCAGGGAAACTCCTACGAGCAGTACTTC.